This TCR beta chain comes out of a study of T cell repertoires in ileal Crohn's disease. The CDR3 sequence is 14 residues long. The V gene end was trimmed by 5 bases and the J gene end by 7 bases; junction bases not matched to a gene: 6. CDR1 is SEHNR, CDR2 FQNEAQ, per germline (reference sequence). Sample time point: neoterminal ileum biopsy at postoperative endoscopy, about 6 months after surgery. TCRdb keeps only in-frame clones here, not all; method: immunoSEQ multiplex PCR. The sample holds roughly 3,900 clones; about 78% are singletons and the top ten take roughly 14%. The specimen was ileal tissue. The chain links TRBV7-9 to TRBJ2-5, with 11 bases lining up with TRBD2. This TCR was sampled from an adult with Crohn's disease. The CDR3 DNA follows: TGTGCCAGCAGCCCGGGGACTAGCGGCGGGACCCAGTACTTC. It yields the protein CASSPGTSGGTQYF.